A selection of T cell receptor beta chains follows, all from one sample in a study of chemoradiotherapy in HPV16-positive cancers. Here immunoSEQ multiplex PCR was the method, and the copy in TCRdb shows in-frame clones only, minus some. The repertoire holds around 9,600 clones, with around four fifths as singletons. Specimen collection occurred from a patient who underwent chemoradiotherapy. The receptor set was obtained from a human donor with HPV-associated anogenital cancer. The CDR3 runs from the conserved cysteine through the conserved F or W. A D gene is named only where the DNA matches it firmly. Some rows mark clone size as missing; the rest say once, few, many or name a class of expanded clone.

TRBJ1-6 . TRBV4-3 . TGCGCCAGCAGCCCAATAGGGGGGCGGGATTCACCCCTCCACTTT CASSPIGGRDSPLHF
TRBJ2-7 . TRBV15 TRBD1 TGTGCCACCAGTGTGACCCGGGACAGGGAGTTCGACGAGCAGTACTTC CATSVTRDREFDEQYF
TRBJ2-5 . TRBV7-8 . TGTGCCAGCAGCTTAGGGCGGAGGAAATCCGGAAGAGAGCAGTACTTC CASSLGRRKSGREQYF
TRBJ2-3 . TRBV29-1 . TGCAGCGCGTCATTCACAGATACGCAGTATTTT CSASFTDTQYF
TRBJ1-4 . TRBV5-1 TRBD1 TGCGCCAGCAGCCCCAGCTTACAGGGGACTAATGAAAAACTGTTTTTT CASSPSLQGTNEKLFF
TRBJ2-3 . TRBV10-1 . TGCGCCCCCCACCTTGCGAGGGGCCGCAGCAGCACAGATACGCAGTATTTT CAPHLARGRSSTDTQYF
TRBJ1-5 . TRBV10-3 . TGTGCCGTCGGGACCGATAGCAATCAGCCCCAGCATTTT CAVGTDSNQPQHF
TRBJ2-5 once TRBV10-3 TRBD1 TGTGCCATCAGTGGGGACAGAGGGTCGGAGACCCAGTACTTC CAISGDRGSETQYF
TRBJ2-7 . TRBV30 TRBD1 TGTGCCTTCCTCCCGGACAGGGGCTCCTACGAGCAGTACTTC CAFLPDRGSYEQYF
TRBJ2-2 . TRBV7-8 . TGTGCCAGCAGCTTAATGAGACGGACGACCGGGGAGCTGTTTTTT CASSLMRRTTGELFF
TRBJ1-3 . TRBV4-3 TRBD1 TGCGCCAGCAGCCAAGAAAACAGGGGAATGGACACCATATATTTT CASSQENRGMDTIYF
TRBJ1-1 . TRBV28 . TGTGCCAGCAGAGTCATCGGTGTTGGCGTCACTGAAGCTTTCTTT CASRVIGVGVTEAFF
TRBJ2-7 once TRBV4-3 . TGCGCCAGCAGCCAAGATAGCTACTCCTACGAGCAGTACTTC CASSQDSYSYEQYF
TRBJ1-3 . TRBV9 TRBD1 TGTGCCAGCAGCACTCACAGGGGCTCTGGAAACACCATATATTTT CASSTHRGSGNTIYF
TRBJ2-2 . TRBV6-6 . TGTGCCAGCAGTTTCGTCACCGGGGAGCTGTTTTTT CASSFVTGELFF
TRBJ2-5 . TRBV5-6 . TGTGCCAGCAGCTTACCCCCAGAAGAGACCCAGTACTTC CASSLPPEETQYF
TRBJ2-3 . TRBV6-5 . TGTGCCAGCAGTTACTCGACCGGGGACACAGATACGCAGTATTTT CASSYSTGDTDTQYF
TRBJ2-7 . TRBV18 TRBD2 TGTGCCAGCTCACCCTACGGGGGGTACAGCCAATTCTCCTACGAGCAGTACTTC CASSPYGGYSQFSYEQYF
TRBJ1-1 . TRBV11-2 . TGTGCCAGCAGTCTCGGACAGACGAACACTGAAGCTTTCTTT CASSLGQTNTEAFF
TRBJ2-4 . TRBV15 TRBD2 TGTGCCACCAGCAGGGAGTCTAGCGGGGGGGCGGCCAAAAACATTCAGTACTTC CATSRESSGGAAKNIQYF
TRBJ2-7 . TRBV5-1 . TGCGCCAGCTTCGCCAGGCTGTTTGGCGAGCAGTACTTC CASFARLFGEQYF
TRBJ2-5 . TRBV19 . TGTGCCAGTAGTATTCGACAGCAAGAGACCCAGTACTTC CASSIRQQETQYF
TRBJ2-2 once TRBV5-4 . TGTGCCAGCAGCTTGGATTCCGGACAGAGGAACACCGGGGAGCTGTTTTTT CASSLDSGQRNTGELFF
TRBJ1-1 . TRBV5-1 . TGCGCCAGCAGCACGGACCTAAACAGGGCTGTCACTGAAGCTTTCTTT CASSTDLNRAVTEAFF
TRBJ1-1 . TRBV6-4 TRBD1 TGTGCCAGCAGGACACAGGGGGCCACTGAAGCTTTCTTT CASRTQGATEAFF
TRBJ2-7 few TRBV28 . TGTGCCAGCAAAAGCCCCGGGGACTACGAGCAGTACTTC CASKSPGDYEQYF
TRBJ1-6 once TRBV19 . TGTGCCAGTACCCCAGGACCTGCTGGTAATTCACCCCTCCACTTT CASTPGPAGNSPLHF